The present T cell receptor beta chain was sequenced within a study of early T cells in non-severe SARS-CoV-2 infection. TCRdb processed the 5' RACE reads anew with MiXCR; each CDR3 protein has one entry. The sample records more than 85,000 distinct CDR3 sequences, approximately 14% being singletons. In this sample, this clonotype turned up a few times. There are 14 residues in the CDR3. Deletions cut 6 bases from V and 3 bases from J, with 13 bases between. The V gene is TRBV12-3 or TRBV12-4, the J gene TRBJ2-3, with a weak D call TRBD2 (6 bases). The sequencing sample was made of whole blood. The origin of this receptor is an adult who was a healthcare worker with PCR-confirmed SARS-CoV-2 infection or an uninfected control (not recorded which). CDR3 sequence (DNA): TGTGCCAGCAGACGACTAGTTCCAACAGATACGCAGTATTTT. This gives the protein CASRRLVPTDTQYF.